This T cell receptor beta chain was found in a study of blood T cell repertoires in COVID-19. Study-level information: PBMCs, B-cell-depleted T cells, or T cells provided the cDNA or gDNA that made up the material.

In the study's own analysis: Amplification with reference gene primers provided the estimates of nucleated cell counts. Using immunoSEQ multiplex PCR, the repertoire was profiled, and TCRdb retains in-frame clones only, with some absent. Clone size and V and J calls were adopted from that table, with D and trimming inferred from the DNA. Here the sample spans some 200,000 clones, roughly 89% being singletons. One Seattle source followed patients from active infection through their disease course. There are 16 residues in the CDR3. Per the germline V gene, CDR1 is SGHKS and CDR2 is YYEKEE (reference sequence). The ends lost 4 bases at V and 3 bases at J; junction bases unmatched: 6.

Sample: peripheral blood. The receptor was derived from a woman in her 70s with COVID-19, enrolled during active disease. This chain links TRBV5-5 with TRBJ2-1, with 11 bases aligning to TRBD1. The CDR3 bases are TGTGCCAGCAGCGGGGGCGGGACAGGGGGCTACAATGAGCAGTTCTTC. Amino acids: CASSGGGTGGYNEQFF. The variable domain in full, with the rest retrieved from reference TRBV5-5 and TRBJ2-1, is DAGVTQSPTHLIKTRGQQVTLRCSPISGHKSVSWYQQVLGQGPQFIFQYYEKEERGRGNFPDRFSARQFPNYSSELNVNALLLGDSALYLCASSGGGTGGYNEQFFGPGTRLTVL.